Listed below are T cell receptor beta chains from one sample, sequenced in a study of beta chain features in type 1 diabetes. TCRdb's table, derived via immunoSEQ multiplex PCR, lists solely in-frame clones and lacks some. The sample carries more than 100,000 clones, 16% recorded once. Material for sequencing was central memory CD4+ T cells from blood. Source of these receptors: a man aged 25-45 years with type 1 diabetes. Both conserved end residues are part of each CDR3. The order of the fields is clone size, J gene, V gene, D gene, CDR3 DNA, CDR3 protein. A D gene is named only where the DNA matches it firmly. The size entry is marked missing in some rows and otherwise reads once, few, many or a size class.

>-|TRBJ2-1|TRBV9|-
TGTGCCAGCAGCGCCCCGGTGGGGACCCTAGCCTCCTACAATGAGCAGTTCTTC
CASSAPVGTLASYNEQFF
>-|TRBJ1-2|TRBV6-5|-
TGTGCCAGCAGAAGGGACGGGCCCAGCTATGGCTACACCTTC
CASRRDGPSYGYTF
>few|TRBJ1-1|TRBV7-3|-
TGTGCCAGCAGCCCCGGACCGGGAATGAACACTGAAGCTTTCTTT
CASSPGPGMNTEAFF
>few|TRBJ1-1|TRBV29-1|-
TGCAGCGTTGACCCCCTCGGACAGGAAGCTTTCTTT
CSVDPLGQEAFF
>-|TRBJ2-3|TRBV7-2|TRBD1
TGTGCCAGCAGCCCGACAGGGGTAGATACGCAGTATTTT
CASSPTGVDTQYF
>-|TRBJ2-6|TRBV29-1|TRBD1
TGCAGCGTTGTCCAGGGGGCAGGGGCCAACGTCCTGACTTTC
CSVVQGAGANVLTF
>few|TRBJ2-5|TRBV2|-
TGTGCCAGCAAGGACGGACTTGGGGAGACCCAGTACTTC
CASKDGLGETQYF
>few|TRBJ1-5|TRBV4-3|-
TGCGCCAGCAGCCAAGGGGAAGTGGCAGGGCGTCAGCCCCAGCATTTT
CASSQGEVAGRQPQHF
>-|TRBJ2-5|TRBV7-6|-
TGTGCCAGCAGCTACCGACTAGGAGACCAAGAGACCCAGTACTTC
CASSYRLGDQETQYF
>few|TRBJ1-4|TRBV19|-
TGTGCCAGTAGTATCGTTGCAACTAATGAAAAACTGTTTTTT
CASSIVATNEKLFF
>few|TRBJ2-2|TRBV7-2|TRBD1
TGTGCCAGCAGCATCCTGACAGGGCCCGGGGAGCTGTTTTTT
CASSILTGPGELFF
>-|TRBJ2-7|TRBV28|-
TGTGCCAGCAGTTTAATGGGCCAGGGGGGTACCTACGAGCAGTACTTC
CASSLMGQGGTYEQYF
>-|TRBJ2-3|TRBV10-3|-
TGTGCCATCAGTGAGTCAGCCGACAGCACAGATACGCAGTATTTT
CAISESADSTDTQYF
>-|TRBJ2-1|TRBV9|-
TGTGCCAGCAGCGTAGCCGGGACAACACATGAGCAGTTCTTC
CASSVAGTTHEQFF
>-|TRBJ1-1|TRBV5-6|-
TGTGCCAGCAGCTTTCAGGGGGAAGCTTTCTTT
CASSFQGEAFF
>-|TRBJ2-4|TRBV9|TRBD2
TGTGCCAGCAGCCCCCTCGCGGGGGAAAACATTCAGTACTTC
CASSPLAGENIQYF
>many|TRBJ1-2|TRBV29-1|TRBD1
TGCAGCGTTGAAAGACAGGGTGGCTACACCTTC
CSVERQGGYTF
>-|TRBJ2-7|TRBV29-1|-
TGCAGCGTTCGGGACCCCTACTACGAGCAGTACTTC
CSVRDPYYEQYF
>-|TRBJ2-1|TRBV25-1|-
TGTGCCAGCAGTGATGGGAGACTAGAAATACATGGCTATGAGCAGTTCTTC
CASSDGRLEIHGYEQFF
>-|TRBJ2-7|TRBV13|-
TGTGCCAGCAGCCCCCAGCCCGGGGGGCCCCACGAGCAGTACTTC
CASSPQPGGPHEQYF
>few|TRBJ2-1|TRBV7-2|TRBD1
TGTGCCAGCAGCTCAAACCCCGACAGGGCCAATGAGCAGTTCTTC
CASSSNPDRANEQFF
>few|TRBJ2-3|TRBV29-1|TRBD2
TGCAGCGTTGATTTAAGCGGGGGCCCGGCAGATACGCAGTATTTT
CSVDLSGGPADTQYF
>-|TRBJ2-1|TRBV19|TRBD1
TGTGCCAGTAGAAATCAAGGGACAGGGGGATATGAGCAGTTCTTC
CASRNQGTGGYEQFF
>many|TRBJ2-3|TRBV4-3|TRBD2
TGCGCCAGCAGCCAAGATTTTGCGGGGGGGCCTGCAGATACGCAGTATTTT
CASSQDFAGGPADTQYF
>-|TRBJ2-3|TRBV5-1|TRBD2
TGCGCCAGCAGCTCGGGACTAGGCGTAGATACGCAGTATTTT
CASSSGLGVDTQYF
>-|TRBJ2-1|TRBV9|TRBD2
TGTGCCAGCAGCGTAGAGACTAGCAAGGCTGAGCAGTTCTTC
CASSVETSKAEQFF
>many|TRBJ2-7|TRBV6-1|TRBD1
TGTGCCAGCGACCGGACAGGGATGGGCGAGCAGTACTTC
CASDRTGMGEQYF
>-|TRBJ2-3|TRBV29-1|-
TGCAGCGTTGAATGGGGGACAGATACGCAGTATTTT
CSVEWGTDTQYF
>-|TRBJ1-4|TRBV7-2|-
TGTGCCAGCAGCCCGACAGGAGTAAGAGATGAAAAACTGTTTTTT
CASSPTGVRDEKLFF
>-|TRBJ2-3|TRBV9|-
TGTGCCAGCAGCGTAGCCCCTAGCCTAAACACAGATACGCAGTATTTT
CASSVAPSLNTDTQYF
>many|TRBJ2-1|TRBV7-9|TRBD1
TGTGCCAGCAGCTTAGCGACAGGGGAGCAGTTCTTC
CASSLATGEQFF
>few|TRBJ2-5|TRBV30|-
TGTGCCTGGAATATCGGGGGATCTGGGGAGACCCAGTACTTC
CAWNIGGSGETQYF
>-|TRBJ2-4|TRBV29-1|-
TGCAGCGTTGAAGATCACAGTTCTGGCAAAAACATTCAGTACTTC
CSVEDHSSGKNIQYF
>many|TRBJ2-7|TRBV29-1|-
TGCAGCGCCCGGGACAACTCCTACGAGCAGTACTTC
CSARDNSYEQYF
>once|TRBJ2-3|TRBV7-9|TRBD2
TGTGCCAGCAGCTCCCGCGGGGGAGACACAGATACGCAGTATTTT
CASSSRGGDTDTQYF
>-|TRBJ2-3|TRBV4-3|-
TGCGCCAGCAGCCAAGGGGCCGGAAACACAGATACGCAGTATTTT
CASSQGAGNTDTQYF
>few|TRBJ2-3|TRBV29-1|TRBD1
TGCAGCGTCTTGGACAGGGCGGGAGATACGCAGTATTTT
CSVLDRAGDTQYF
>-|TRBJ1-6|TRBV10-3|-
TGTGCCATCAGTGTTGGAGGGTTTGGTTCACCCCTCCACTTT
CAISVGGFGSPLHF
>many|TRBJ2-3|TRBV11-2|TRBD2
TGTGCCAGCAGCTACCAAATGTTAGCGGGCCGCACAGATACGCAGTATTTT
CASSYQMLAGRTDTQYF
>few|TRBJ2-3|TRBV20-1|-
TGCAGTGCTTGGACCCCGGATACGCAGTATTTT
CSAWTPDTQYF
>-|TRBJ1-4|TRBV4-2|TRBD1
TGTGCCAGCAGCCAGACCGATACAGGGGGACTAGGAAAACTGTTTTTT
CASSQTDTGGLGKLFF
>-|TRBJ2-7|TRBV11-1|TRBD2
TGTGCCAGCAGCGCGACTAGCGGGGGGGCCATCTACGAGCAGTACTTC
CASSATSGGAIYEQYF